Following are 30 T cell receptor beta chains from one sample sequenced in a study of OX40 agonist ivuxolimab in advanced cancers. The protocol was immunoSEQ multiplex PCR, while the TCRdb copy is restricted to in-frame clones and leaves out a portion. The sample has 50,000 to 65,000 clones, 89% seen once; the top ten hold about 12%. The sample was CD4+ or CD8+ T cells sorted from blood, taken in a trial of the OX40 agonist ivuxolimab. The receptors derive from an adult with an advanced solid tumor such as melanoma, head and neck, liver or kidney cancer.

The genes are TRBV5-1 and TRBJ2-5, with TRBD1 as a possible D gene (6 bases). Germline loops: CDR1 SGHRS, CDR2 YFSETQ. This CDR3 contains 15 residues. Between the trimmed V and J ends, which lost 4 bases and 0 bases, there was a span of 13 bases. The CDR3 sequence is CASSVDRAYQETQYF. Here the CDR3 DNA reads TGCGCCAGCAGCGTGGACAGAGCGTACCAAGAGACCCAGTACTTC.

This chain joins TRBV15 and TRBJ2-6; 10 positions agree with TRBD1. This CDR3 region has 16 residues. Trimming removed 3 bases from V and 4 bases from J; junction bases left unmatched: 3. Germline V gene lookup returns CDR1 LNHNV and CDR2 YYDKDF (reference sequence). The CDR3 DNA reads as TGTGCCACCAGCAGGGACAGGGGGACAGGGGCCAACGTCCTGACTTTC. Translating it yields CATSRDRGTGANVLTF.

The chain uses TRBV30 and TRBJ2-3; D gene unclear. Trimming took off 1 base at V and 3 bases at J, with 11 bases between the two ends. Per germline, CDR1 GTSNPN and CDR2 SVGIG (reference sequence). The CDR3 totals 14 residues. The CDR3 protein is CAWSEFLGTDTQYF. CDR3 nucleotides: TGTGCCTGGAGTGAGTTCTTAGGAACAGATACGCAGTATTTT.

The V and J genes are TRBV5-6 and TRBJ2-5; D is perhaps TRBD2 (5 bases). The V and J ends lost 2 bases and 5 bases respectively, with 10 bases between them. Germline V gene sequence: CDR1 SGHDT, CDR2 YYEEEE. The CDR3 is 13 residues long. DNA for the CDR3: TGTGCCAGCAGCTTTTCTGAGCGGGAGACCCAGTACTTC. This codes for CASSFSERETQYF.

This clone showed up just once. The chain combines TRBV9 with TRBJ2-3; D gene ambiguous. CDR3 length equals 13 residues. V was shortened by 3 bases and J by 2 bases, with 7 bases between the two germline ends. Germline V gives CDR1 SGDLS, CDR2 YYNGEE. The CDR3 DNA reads TGTGCCAGCAGCGGACAAGACACAGATACGCAGTATTTT. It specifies CASSGQDTDTQYF.

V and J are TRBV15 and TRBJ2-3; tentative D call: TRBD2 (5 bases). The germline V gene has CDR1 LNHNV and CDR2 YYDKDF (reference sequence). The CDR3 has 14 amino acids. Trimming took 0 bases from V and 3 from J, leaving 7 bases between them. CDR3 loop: CATSRDRGTDTQYF. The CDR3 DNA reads TGTGCCACCAGCAGAGATCGGGGTACAGATACGCAGTATTTT.

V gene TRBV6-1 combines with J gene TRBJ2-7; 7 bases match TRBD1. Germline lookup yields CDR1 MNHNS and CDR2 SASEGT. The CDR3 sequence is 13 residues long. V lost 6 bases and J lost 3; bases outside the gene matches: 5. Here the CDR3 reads CASSQGVGYEQYF. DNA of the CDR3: TGTGCCAGCAGCCAGGGGGTGGGCTACGAGCAGTACTTC.

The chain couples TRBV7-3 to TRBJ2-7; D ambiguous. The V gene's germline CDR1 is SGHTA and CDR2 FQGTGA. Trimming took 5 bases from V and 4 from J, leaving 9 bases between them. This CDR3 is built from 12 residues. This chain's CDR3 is CASSPGGYEQYF. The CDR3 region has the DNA TGTGCCAGCAGCCCGGGTGGTTACGAGCAGTACTTC. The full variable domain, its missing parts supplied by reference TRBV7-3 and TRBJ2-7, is GAGVSQTPSNKVTEKGKYVELRCDPISGHTALYWYRQSLGQGPEFLIYFQGTGAADDSGLPNDRFFAVRPEGSVSTLKIQRTERGDSAVYLCASSPGGYEQYFGPGTRLTVT.

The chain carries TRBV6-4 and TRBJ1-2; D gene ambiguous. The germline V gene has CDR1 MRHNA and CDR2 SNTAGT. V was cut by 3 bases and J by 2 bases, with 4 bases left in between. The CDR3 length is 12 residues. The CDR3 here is CASSDGNYGYTF. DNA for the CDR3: TGTGCCAGCAGTGATGGGAACTATGGCTACACCTTC.

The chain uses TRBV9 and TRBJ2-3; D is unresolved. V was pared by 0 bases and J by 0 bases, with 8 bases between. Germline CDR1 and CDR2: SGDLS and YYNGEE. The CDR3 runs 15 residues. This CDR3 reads CASSVGGRSTDTQYF. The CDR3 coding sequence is TGTGCCAGCAGCGTAGGAGGACGTAGCACAGATACGCAGTATTTT.

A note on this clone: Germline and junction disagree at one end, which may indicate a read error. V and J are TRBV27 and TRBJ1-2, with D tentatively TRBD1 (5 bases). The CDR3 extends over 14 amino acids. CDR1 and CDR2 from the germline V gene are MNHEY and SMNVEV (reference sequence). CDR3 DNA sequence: TGTGCCAGCAGTTTATGGTCAGGGTCCTATGGCCACACCTTC. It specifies CASSLWSGSYGHTF.

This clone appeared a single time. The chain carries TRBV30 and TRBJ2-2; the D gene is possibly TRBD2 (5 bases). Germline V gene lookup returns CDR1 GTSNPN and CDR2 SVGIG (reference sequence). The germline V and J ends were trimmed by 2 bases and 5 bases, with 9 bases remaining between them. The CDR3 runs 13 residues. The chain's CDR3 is CAWSIGVTGELFF. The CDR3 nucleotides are TGTGCCTGGAGTATCGGGGTAACCGGGGAGCTGTTTTTT.

The CDR3 DNA reads as TGTGCCAGCAGTTTAGGGGGAGTAACTGAAGCTTTCTTT. It translates to CASSLGGVTEAFF. This chain joins TRBV27 and TRBJ1-1; a possible D gene is TRBD1 (5 bases). The V end was cut by 2 bases, the J end by 5 bases, with 9 bases between. Germline loops: CDR1 MNHEY, CDR2 SMNVEV (reference sequence). CDR3 length equals 13 residues.

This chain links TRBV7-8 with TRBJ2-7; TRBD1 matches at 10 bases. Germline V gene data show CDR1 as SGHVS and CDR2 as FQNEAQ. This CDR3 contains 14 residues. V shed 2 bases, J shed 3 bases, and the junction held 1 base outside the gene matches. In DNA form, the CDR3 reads TGTGCCAGCAGCTTAAGGACAGGGGGCTACGAGCAGTACTTC. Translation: CASSLRTGGYEQYF.

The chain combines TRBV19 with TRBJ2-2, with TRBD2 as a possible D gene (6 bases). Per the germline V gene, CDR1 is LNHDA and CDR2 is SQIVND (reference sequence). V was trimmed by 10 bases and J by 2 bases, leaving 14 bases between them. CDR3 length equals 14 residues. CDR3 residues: CATWDGGNTGELFF. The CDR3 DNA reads TGTGCCACATGGGACGGGGGTAACACCGGGGAGCTGTTTTTT.

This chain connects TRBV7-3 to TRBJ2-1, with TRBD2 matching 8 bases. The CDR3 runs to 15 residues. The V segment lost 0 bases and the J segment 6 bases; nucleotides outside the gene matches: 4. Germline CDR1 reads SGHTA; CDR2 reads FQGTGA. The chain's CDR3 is CASSLTGSGGNEQFF. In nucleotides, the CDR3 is TGTGCCAGCAGCTTAACGGGGAGCGGGGGCAATGAGCAGTTCTTC. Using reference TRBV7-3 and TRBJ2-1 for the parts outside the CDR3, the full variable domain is GAGVSQTPSNKVTEKGKYVELRCDPISGHTALYWYRQSLGQGPEFLIYFQGTGAADDSGLPNDRFFAVRPEGSVSTLKIQRTERGDSAVYLCASSLTGSGGNEQFFGPGTRLTVL.

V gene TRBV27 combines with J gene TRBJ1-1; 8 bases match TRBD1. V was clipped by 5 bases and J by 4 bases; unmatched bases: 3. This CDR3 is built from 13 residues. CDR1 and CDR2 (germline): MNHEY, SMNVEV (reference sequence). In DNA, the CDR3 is TGTGCCAGCAGTATCGACAGGGGCACTGAAGCTTTCTTT. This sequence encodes CASSIDRGTEAFF.

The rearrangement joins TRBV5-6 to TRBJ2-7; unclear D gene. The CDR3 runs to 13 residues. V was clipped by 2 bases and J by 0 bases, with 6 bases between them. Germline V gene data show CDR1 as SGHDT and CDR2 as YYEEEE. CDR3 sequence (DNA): TGTGCCAGCAGCTTACGGGTCTCCTACGAGCAGTACTTC. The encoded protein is CASSLRVSYEQYF.

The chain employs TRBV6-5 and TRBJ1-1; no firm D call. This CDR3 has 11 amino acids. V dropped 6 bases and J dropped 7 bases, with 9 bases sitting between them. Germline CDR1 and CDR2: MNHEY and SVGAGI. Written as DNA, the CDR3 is TGTGCCAGCAGCCCCGACATTGAAGCTTTCTTT. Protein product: CASSPDIEAFF.

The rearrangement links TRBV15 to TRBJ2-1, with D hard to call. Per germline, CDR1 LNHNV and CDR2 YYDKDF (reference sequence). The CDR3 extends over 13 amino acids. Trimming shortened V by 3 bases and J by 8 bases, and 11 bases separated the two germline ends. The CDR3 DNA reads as TGTGCCACCAGCAGGCCTACCGGTGATGAGCAGTTCTTC. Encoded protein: CATSRPTGDEQFF.

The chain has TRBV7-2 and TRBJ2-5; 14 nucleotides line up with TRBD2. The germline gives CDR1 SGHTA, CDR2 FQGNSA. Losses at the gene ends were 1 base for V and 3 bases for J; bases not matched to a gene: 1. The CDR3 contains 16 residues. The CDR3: CASSLVGLAGEETQYF. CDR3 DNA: TGTGCCAGCAGCTTAGTGGGACTAGCGGGAGAAGAGACCCAGTACTTC.

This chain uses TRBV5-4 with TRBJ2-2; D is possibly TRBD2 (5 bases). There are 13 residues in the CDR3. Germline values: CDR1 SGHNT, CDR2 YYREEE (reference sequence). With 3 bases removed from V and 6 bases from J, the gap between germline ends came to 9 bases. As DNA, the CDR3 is TGTGCCAGCAGCTCTCGGGGTTCCGGGGAGCTGTTTTTT. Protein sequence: CASSSRGSGELFF.

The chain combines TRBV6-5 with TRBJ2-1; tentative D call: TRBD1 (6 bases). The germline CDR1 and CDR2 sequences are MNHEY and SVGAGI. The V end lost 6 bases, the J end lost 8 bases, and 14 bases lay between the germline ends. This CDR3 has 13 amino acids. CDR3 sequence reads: CASSQVGADEQFF. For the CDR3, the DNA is TGTGCCAGCAGCCAGGTGGGGGCCGATGAGCAGTTCTTC.

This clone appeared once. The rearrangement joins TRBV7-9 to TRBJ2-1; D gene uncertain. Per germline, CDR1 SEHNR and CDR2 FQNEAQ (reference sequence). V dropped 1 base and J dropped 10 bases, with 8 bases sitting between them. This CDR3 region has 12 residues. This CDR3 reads CASSLVTREQFF. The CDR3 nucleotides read TGTGCCAGCAGCTTAGTTACCAGGGAGCAGTTCTTC.

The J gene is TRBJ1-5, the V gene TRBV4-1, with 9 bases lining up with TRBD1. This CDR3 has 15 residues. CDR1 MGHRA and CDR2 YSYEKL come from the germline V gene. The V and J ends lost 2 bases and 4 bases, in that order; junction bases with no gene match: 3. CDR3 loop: CASSQPDRGNQPQHF. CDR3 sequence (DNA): TGCGCCAGCAGCCAACCGGACAGGGGAAATCAGCCCCAGCATTTT.

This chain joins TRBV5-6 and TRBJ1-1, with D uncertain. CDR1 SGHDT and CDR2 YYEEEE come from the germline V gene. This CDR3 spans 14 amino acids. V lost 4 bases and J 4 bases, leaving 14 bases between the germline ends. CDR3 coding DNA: TGTGCCAGCAGCACGGTAGGCGGAGGCACTGAAGCTTTCTTT. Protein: CASSTVGGGTEAFF.

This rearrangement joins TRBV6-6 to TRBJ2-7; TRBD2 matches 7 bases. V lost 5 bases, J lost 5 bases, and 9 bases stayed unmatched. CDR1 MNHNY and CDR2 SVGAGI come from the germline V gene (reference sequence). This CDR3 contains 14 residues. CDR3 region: CASSQRWEGDEQYF. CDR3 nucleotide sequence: TGTGCCAGCAGTCAGAGGTGGGAGGGCGACGAGCAGTACTTC.

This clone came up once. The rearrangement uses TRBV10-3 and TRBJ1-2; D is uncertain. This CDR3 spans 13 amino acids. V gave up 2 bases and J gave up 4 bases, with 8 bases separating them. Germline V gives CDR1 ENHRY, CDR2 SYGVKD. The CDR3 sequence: CAISEGSPYGYTF. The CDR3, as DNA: TGTGCCATCAGTGAGGGTTCGCCCTATGGCTACACCTTC.

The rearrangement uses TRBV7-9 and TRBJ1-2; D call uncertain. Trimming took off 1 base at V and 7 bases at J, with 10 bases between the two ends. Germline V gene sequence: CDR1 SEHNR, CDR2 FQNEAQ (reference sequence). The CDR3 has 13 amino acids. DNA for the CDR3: TGTGCCAGCAGCTTAGGCGGATTTACTGGCTACACCTTC. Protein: CASSLGGFTGYTF.

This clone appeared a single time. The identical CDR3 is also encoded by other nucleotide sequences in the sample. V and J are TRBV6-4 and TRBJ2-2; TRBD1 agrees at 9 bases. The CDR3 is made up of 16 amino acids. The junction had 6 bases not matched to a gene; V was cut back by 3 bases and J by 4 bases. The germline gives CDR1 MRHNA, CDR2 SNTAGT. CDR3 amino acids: CASSEGTGSFTGELFF. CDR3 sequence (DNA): TGTGCCAGCAGTGAGGGGACAGGGTCTTTCACCGGGGAGCTGTTTTTT.